A selection of T cell receptor beta chains follows, all from one sample in a study of T cell responses to AZD1222 COVID-19 vaccine. This table comes from immunoSEQ multiplex PCR, and its TCRdb copy is limited to in-frame clones, with some not included. The repertoire holds about 130,000 clones, with approximately 90% as singletons. Sample: peripheral blood, taken on day 0 of AZD1222 vaccination. The source is an adult in good health. Both conserved end residues are part of each CDR3. A D gene is named only where the DNA matches it firmly. Clone sizes are given selectively: once, few, many, or a class where the clone is expanded.

size: NA
D: TRBD2
V: TRBV10-2
J: TRBJ2-1
DNA: TGCGCCAGCAGACTAGCGGGGGGGCCAGGATCGTCCTACAATGAGCAGTTCTTC
CDR3: CASRLAGGPGSSYNEQFF

size: NA
D: TRBD2
V: TRBV29-1
J: TRBJ2-7
DNA: TGCAGCGTTGTAGCTAGCGGGGGGATAAACGAGCAGTACTTC
CDR3: CSVVASGGINEQYF

size: NA
D: NA
V: TRBV27
J: TRBJ2-5
DNA: TGTGCCAGCAGTTTTTTCAGCTGGTTAGTCCGCCCCATACAAGAGACCCAGTACTTC
CDR3: CASSFFSWLVRPIQETQYF

size: once
D: NA
V: TRBV10-3
J: TRBJ1-5
DNA: TGTGCCATCAGTGAGTCGGCAGGGCAGAATCAGCCCCAGCATTTT
CDR3: CAISESAGQNQPQHF

size: NA
D: TRBD1
V: TRBV2
J: TRBJ2-7
DNA: TGTGCCAGCAGTGATGGGACAGGGGGTTTCTACGAGCAGTACTTC
CDR3: CASSDGTGGFYEQYF

size: NA
D: TRBD1
V: TRBV5-1
J: TRBJ1-6
DNA: TGCGCCAGCAGCGAGGGACAGAGCTCCTATAATTCACCCCTCCACTTT
CDR3: CASSEGQSSYNSPLHF

size: NA
D: TRBD1
V: TRBV5-1
J: TRBJ1-1
DNA: TGCGCCAGCAGTTACCGTGGGGACAGGGGGCCCACTGAAGCTTTCTTT
CDR3: CASSYRGDRGPTEAFF

size: NA
D: NA
V: TRBV28
J: TRBJ2-5
DNA: TGTGCCAGCAGTCGGCAAGAGACCCAGTACTTC
CDR3: CASSRQETQYF

size: NA
D: NA
V: TRBV2
J: TRBJ2-7
DNA: TGTGCCAGCACCAAGGAGGCCGTCTACGAGCAGTACTTC
CDR3: CASTKEAVYEQYF

size: once
D: NA
V: TRBV12-3/TRBV12-4
J: TRBJ1-2
DNA: TGTGCCAGCAGTCAGGGGTACAGGGAGGGCTACACCTTC
CDR3: CASSQGYREGYTF

size: NA
D: NA
V: TRBV6-5
J: TRBJ1-6
DNA: TGTGCCAGCAGACGGACAAGCTCCTATAATTCACCCCTCCACTTT
CDR3: CASRRTSSYNSPLHF

size: NA
D: NA
V: TRBV11-3
J: TRBJ2-3
DNA: TGTGCCAGCAGCTTAGCCGACGAGGCTACGCAGTATTTT
CDR3: CASSLADEATQYF

size: NA
D: NA
V: TRBV5-1
J: TRBJ2-3
DNA: TGCGCCAGCAGCTCAACCCTTGGGGCAGATACGCAGTATTTT
CDR3: CASSSTLGADTQYF

size: once
D: TRBD2
V: TRBV18
J: TRBJ2-5
DNA: TGTGCCAGCTCACCACTTTGGTCGCGGGGGGTGGAGACCCAGTACTTC
CDR3: CASSPLWSRGVETQYF